Listed below are T cell receptor beta chains from one sample, sequenced in a study of T cell clonotyping in hematopoietic cell transplantation. Repertoires were generated with immunoSEQ multiplex PCR, while TCRdb's copy carries only in-frame clones and drops some. The table has some 40,000 clones, roughly 92% seen once. Sequenced: peripheral blood mononuclear cells. The receptors shown here come from a woman aged 45-65 years in good health. Some clones in this sample may be carry-over from other donors' samples. The CDR3 runs from the conserved cysteine through the conserved F or W. Each record gives: D gene, V gene, J gene, clone size, CDR3 protein, CDR3 DNA. D genes are given only for firm matches. Clone size is shown for a subset of rows, as once, few, many or a class of expanded clone.

d_call: .; v_call: TRBV28; j_call: TRBJ2-7; clone_size: .; cdr3_aa: CASSPAEEDSYEQYF; cdr3_nt: TGTGCCAGCAGTCCCGCTGAAGAAGACTCCTACGAGCAGTACTTC
d_call: .; v_call: TRBV7-2; j_call: TRBJ1-5; clone_size: .; cdr3_aa: CASSLEPGAQPQHF; cdr3_nt: TGTGCCAGCAGCTTAGAACCTGGGGCTCAGCCCCAGCATTTT
d_call: TRBD1; v_call: TRBV19; j_call: TRBJ1-5; clone_size: once; cdr3_aa: CASSIRLQGVHWAQHF; cdr3_nt: TGTGCCAGTAGTATTCGGTTGCAGGGGGTTCATTGGGCCCAGCATTTT
d_call: .; v_call: TRBV11-3; j_call: TRBJ1-2; clone_size: .; cdr3_aa: CASSLASYGYTF; cdr3_nt: TGTGCCAGCAGCTTAGCCAGCTATGGCTACACCTTC
d_call: TRBD1; v_call: TRBV7-2; j_call: TRBJ2-5; clone_size: .; cdr3_aa: CASSFGTGDQETQYF; cdr3_nt: TGTGCCAGCAGCTTTGGGACAGGAGACCAAGAGACCCAGTACTTC
d_call: .; v_call: TRBV11-3; j_call: TRBJ1-6; clone_size: .; cdr3_aa: CASRAGVNSPLHF; cdr3_nt: TGTGCCAGCCGGGCAGGGGTGAATTCACCCCTCCACTTT
d_call: .; v_call: TRBV7-2; j_call: TRBJ2-7; clone_size: .; cdr3_aa: CASSLGGDNHYEQYF; cdr3_nt: TGTGCCAGCAGTCTAGGGGGGGACAACCACTACGAGCAGTACTTC
d_call: TRBD1; v_call: TRBV30; j_call: TRBJ1-6; clone_size: .; cdr3_aa: CARGGQGYNSPLHF; cdr3_nt: TGTGCCCGGGGGGGACAGGGTTATAATTCACCCCTCCACTTT
d_call: .; v_call: TRBV11-3; j_call: TRBJ1-1; clone_size: once; cdr3_aa: CASSLGQAGEAFF; cdr3_nt: TGTGCCAGCAGCTTAGGACAGGCCGGTGAAGCTTTCTTT
d_call: .; v_call: TRBV7-9; j_call: TRBJ2-7; clone_size: .; cdr3_aa: CASSPGSSSYEQYF; cdr3_nt: TGTGCCAGTTCGCCGGGGTCGAGCTCCTACGAGCAGTACTTC
d_call: .; v_call: TRBV11-1; j_call: TRBJ2-5; clone_size: .; cdr3_aa: CASSPTENLETQYF; cdr3_nt: TGTGCCAGCAGCCCCACAGAAAACTTGGAGACCCAGTACTTC
d_call: TRBD1; v_call: TRBV4-3; j_call: TRBJ2-5; clone_size: .; cdr3_aa: CASSQRTGAYQETQYF; cdr3_nt: TGCGCCAGCAGCCAGCGGACAGGGGCGTACCAAGAGACCCAGTACTTC
d_call: .; v_call: TRBV4-3; j_call: TRBJ1-2; clone_size: once; cdr3_aa: CASSQDRQPGYGYTF; cdr3_nt: TGCGCCAGCAGCCAAGATCGGCAGCCCGGCTATGGCTACACCTTC
d_call: .; v_call: TRBV28; j_call: TRBJ1-2; clone_size: .; cdr3_aa: CASTLEGSYSYGYTF; cdr3_nt: TGTGCCAGCACCCTGGAGGGTTCTTATAGCTATGGCTACACCTTC
d_call: .; v_call: TRBV19; j_call: TRBJ1-5; clone_size: once; cdr3_aa: CASSNPWGRRGYSNQPQHF; cdr3_nt: TGTGCCAGTTCCAATCCTTGGGGACGTAGGGGCTATAGCAATCAGCCCCAGCATTTT
d_call: .; v_call: TRBV2; j_call: TRBJ1-5; clone_size: .; cdr3_aa: CASSETNNQPQHF; cdr3_nt: TGTGCCAGCAGTGAAACAAACAATCAGCCCCAGCATTTT
d_call: TRBD1; v_call: TRBV4-3; j_call: TRBJ1-2; clone_size: .; cdr3_aa: CASSHKGISHRGIYGYTF; cdr3_nt: TGCGCCAGCAGCCACAAAGGTATCTCGCACAGGGGGATATATGGCTACACCTTC
d_call: TRBD1; v_call: TRBV5-1; j_call: TRBJ1-6; clone_size: .; cdr3_aa: CASSRIPGQGDSPLHF; cdr3_nt: TGCGCCAGCAGCAGAATACCCGGACAGGGCGATTCACCCCTCCACTTT
d_call: TRBD1; v_call: TRBV6-1; j_call: TRBJ1-2; clone_size: .; cdr3_aa: CASSARTGDYGYTF; cdr3_nt: TGTGCCAGCAGTGCCCGGACAGGGGACTATGGCTACACCTTC
d_call: .; v_call: TRBV6-1; j_call: TRBJ1-1; clone_size: few; cdr3_aa: CASSEKQRGTEAFF; cdr3_nt: TGTGCCAGCAGTGAAAAACAGAGGGGGACTGAAGCTTTCTTT
d_call: .; v_call: TRBV5-1; j_call: TRBJ2-5; clone_size: .; cdr3_aa: CASSLNWGETQYF; cdr3_nt: TGCGCCAGCAGCTTGAATTGGGGAGAGACCCAGTACTTC
d_call: TRBD1; v_call: TRBV2; j_call: TRBJ1-6; clone_size: once; cdr3_aa: CASSYSGQGITVGSPLHF; cdr3_nt: TGTGCCAGCAGTTACTCGGGACAGGGAATCACCGTCGGATCACCCCTCCACTTT
d_call: .; v_call: TRBV12-5; j_call: TRBJ1-5; clone_size: few; cdr3_aa: CASGIPGAGADQPQHF; cdr3_nt: TGTGCTAGTGGTATACCAGGGGCAGGAGCCGATCAGCCCCAGCATTTT
d_call: .; v_call: TRBV7-8; j_call: TRBJ1-1; clone_size: .; cdr3_aa: CASRAHTGRYENTEAFF; cdr3_nt: TGTGCCAGCAGAGCCCACACAGGGCGGTATGAGAACACTGAAGCTTTCTTT
d_call: .; v_call: TRBV5-1; j_call: TRBJ2-2; clone_size: once; cdr3_aa: CASRREGTGELFF; cdr3_nt: TGCGCCAGCAGGAGGGAAGGCACCGGGGAGCTGTTTTTT
d_call: .; v_call: TRBV19; j_call: TRBJ1-1; clone_size: .; cdr3_aa: CASSIWDLAFF; cdr3_nt: TGTGCCAGTAGTATATGGGATTTGGCTTTCTTT